The 2 T cell receptor beta chains given below trace back to one sample, sequenced in a study of blood T cell repertoires in COVID-19. TCRdb's table, derived via immunoSEQ multiplex PCR, lists solely in-frame clones and lacks some. Of about 250,000 clones in the sample, approximately 84% are singletons; the top ten hold 4.4%. Material: peripheral blood. Receptor source: a man aged 45-65 years with active or convalescent COVID-19.

The chain carries TRBV3-1 (or the pseudogene TRBV3-2) and TRBJ1-5; D gene unclear. Germline V CDR1 and CDR2: LGHDT, YNNKEL (reference sequence). The CDR3 contains 15 residues. The V end was cut by 0 bases, the J end by 6 bases, with 12 bases between. CDR3 residues: CASSQDPWSSQPQHF. In DNA form, the CDR3 reads TGTGCCAGCAGCCAAGACCCCTGGTCGAGTCAGCCCCAGCATTTT.

The V and J genes are TRBV19 and TRBJ2-1; the D gene is possibly TRBD1 (6 bases). CDR1 and CDR2 from the germline V gene are LNHDA and SQIVND (reference sequence). This CDR3 is built from 13 residues. Trimming removed 6 bases from V and 10 bases from J, with 16 bases in between. CDR3 bases: TGTGCCAGTAGGCCATCCTCCGGGACAGAGCAGTTCTTC. Amino acid sequence: CASRPSSGTEQFF.